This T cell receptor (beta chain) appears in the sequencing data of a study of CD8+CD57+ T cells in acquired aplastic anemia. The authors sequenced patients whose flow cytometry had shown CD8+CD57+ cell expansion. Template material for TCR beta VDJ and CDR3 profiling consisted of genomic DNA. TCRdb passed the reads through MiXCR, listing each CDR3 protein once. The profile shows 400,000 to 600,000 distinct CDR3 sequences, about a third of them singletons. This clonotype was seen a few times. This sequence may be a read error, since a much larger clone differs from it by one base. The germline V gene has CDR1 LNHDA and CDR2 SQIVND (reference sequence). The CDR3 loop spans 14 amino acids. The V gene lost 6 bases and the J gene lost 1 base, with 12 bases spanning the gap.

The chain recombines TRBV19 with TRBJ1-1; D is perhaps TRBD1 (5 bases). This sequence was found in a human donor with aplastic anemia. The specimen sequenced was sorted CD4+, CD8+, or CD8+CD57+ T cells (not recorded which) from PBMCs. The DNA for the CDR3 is TGTGCCAGTAGAGCTGGGACGGAGAACACTGAAGCTTTCTTT. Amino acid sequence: CASRAGTENTEAFF.